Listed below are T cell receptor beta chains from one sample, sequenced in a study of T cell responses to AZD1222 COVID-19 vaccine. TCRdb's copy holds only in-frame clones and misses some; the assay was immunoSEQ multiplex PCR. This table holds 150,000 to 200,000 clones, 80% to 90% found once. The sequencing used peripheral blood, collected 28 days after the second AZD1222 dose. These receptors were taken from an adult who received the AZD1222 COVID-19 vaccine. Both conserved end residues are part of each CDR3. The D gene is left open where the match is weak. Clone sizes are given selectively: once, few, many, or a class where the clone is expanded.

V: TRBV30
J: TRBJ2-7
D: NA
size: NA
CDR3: CALRGGNYEQYF
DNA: TGTGCCTTGCGTGGCGGAAACTACGAGCAGTACTTC

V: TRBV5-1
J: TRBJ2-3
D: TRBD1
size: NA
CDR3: CASSPGQVTDTQYF
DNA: TGCGCCAGCAGCCCCGGACAGGTCACAGATACGCAGTATTTT

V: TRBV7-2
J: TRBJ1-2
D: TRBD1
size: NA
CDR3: CASIPTGLNYGYTF
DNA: TGTGCCAGCATCCCGACAGGGCTTAACTATGGCTACACCTTC

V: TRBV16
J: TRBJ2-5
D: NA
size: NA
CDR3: CASSQSIQGGPPDF
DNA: TGTGCCAGCAGCCAATCTATCCAGGGGGGGCCTCCGGACTTC

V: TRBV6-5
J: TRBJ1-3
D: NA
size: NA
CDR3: CASSPLVSGNTIYF
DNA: TGTGCCAGCAGCCCCCTGGTCTCTGGAAACACCATATATTTT

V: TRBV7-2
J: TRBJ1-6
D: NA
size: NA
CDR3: CASSLARVENSPLHF
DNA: TGTGCCAGCAGCTTAGCGCGAGTAGAGAATTCACCCCTCCACTTT

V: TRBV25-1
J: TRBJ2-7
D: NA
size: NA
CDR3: CASSEPGSFYEQYF
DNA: TGTGCCAGCAGTGAACCGGGATCATTCTACGAGCAGTACTTC

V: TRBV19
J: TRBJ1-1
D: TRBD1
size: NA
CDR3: CASSRAQGMNTEAFF
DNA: TGTGCCAGTAGTAGGGCACAGGGGATGAACACTGAAGCTTTCTTT

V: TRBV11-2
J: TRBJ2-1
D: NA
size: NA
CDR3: CASSRRSGEQFF
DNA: TGTGCCAGCAGCCGCCGTAGCGGTGAGCAGTTCTTC

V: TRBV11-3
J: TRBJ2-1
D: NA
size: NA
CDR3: CASSLGGAYNEQFF
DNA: TGTGCCAGCAGCTTAGGGGGGGCATACAATGAGCAGTTCTTC

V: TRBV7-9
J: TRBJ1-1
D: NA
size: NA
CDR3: CASSLPGTAGNTEAFF
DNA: TGTGCCAGCAGCCTCCCTGGAACAGCCGGGAACACTGAAGCTTTCTTT

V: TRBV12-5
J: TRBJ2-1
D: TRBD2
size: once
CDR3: CASGSSILAGDSYNEQFF
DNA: TGTGCTAGTGGTTCCTCCATACTAGCGGGGGACTCCTACAATGAGCAGTTCTTC

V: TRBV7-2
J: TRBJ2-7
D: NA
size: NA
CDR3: CASSLSGGNRYEQYF
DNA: TGTGCCAGCAGCTTATCGGGTGGGAACCGCTACGAGCAGTACTTC

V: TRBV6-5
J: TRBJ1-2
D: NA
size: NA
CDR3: CASSYSPGTGYGYTF
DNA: TGTGCCAGCAGTTACTCTCCAGGGACGGGCTATGGCTACACCTTC

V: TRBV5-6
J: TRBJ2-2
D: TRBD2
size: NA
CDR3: CASELAGGNTGELFF
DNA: TGTGCCAGCGAACTAGCGGGGGGTAACACCGGGGAGCTGTTTTTT

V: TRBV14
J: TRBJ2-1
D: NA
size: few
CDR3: CASSLRGGNEQFF
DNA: TGTGCCAGCAGCCTCCGAGGGGGCAATGAGCAGTTCTTC

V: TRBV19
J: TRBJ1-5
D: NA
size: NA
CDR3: CASRGLGNNQPQHF
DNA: TGTGCCAGTAGGGGATTGGGGAACAATCAGCCCCAGCATTTT

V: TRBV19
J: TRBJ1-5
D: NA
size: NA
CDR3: CASSITGVSGNQPQHF
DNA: TGTGCCAGTAGTATAACCGGGGTTAGCGGCAATCAGCCCCAGCATTTT

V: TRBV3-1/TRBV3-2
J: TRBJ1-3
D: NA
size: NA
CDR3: CASSQGRSSGNTIYF
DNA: TGTGCCAGCAGCCAAGGAAGGAGCTCTGGAAACACCATATATTTT

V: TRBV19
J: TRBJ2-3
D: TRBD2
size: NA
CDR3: CASSIGGAHRTQYF
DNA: TGTGCCAGTAGTATCGGGGGGGCCCATCGCACGCAGTATTTT

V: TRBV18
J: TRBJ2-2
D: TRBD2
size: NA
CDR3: CASSPAPLAGGANTGELFF
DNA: TGTGCCAGCTCACCGGCCCCTCTAGCGGGGGGGGCGAACACCGGGGAGCTGTTTTTT

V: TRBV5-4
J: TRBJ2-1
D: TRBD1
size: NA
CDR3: CASQDRGGNEQFF
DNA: TGTGCCAGCCAGGACAGGGGGGGCAATGAGCAGTTCTTC

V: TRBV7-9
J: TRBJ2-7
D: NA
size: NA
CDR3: CAGSGNSYEQYF
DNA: TGTGCCGGTAGCGGTAACTCCTACGAGCAGTACTTC

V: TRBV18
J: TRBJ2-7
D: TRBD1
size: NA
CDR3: CASSRGQGIHEQYF
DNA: TGTGCCAGCTCACGGGGACAGGGGATCCACGAGCAGTACTTC

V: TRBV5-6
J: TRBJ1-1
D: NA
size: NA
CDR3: CASSFEPNTEAFF
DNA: TGTGCCAGCAGCTTTGAGCCTAACACTGAAGCTTTCTTT

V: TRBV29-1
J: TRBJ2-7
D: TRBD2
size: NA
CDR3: CSVEDRASGGVNEQYF
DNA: TGCAGCGTTGAAGATCGGGCTAGCGGGGGGGTGAACGAGCAGTACTTC

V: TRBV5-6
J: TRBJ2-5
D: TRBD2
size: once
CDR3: CASSRPGLAGQETQYF
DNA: TGTGCCAGCAGCCGGCCGGGGCTAGCGGGGCAAGAGACCCAGTACTTC

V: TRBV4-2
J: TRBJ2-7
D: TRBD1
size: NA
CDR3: CASSQETGAIYEQYF
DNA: TGTGCCAGCAGCCAAGAGACAGGGGCCATCTACGAGCAGTACTTC

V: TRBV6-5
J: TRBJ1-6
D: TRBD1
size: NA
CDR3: CASSEGQGLSPLHF
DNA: TGTGCCAGCAGCGAGGGACAGGGGCTTTCACCCCTCCACTTT

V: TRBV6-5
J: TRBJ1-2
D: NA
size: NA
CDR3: CASSYRKDGNYGYTF
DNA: TGTGCCAGCAGTTACCGAAAGGACGGAAACTATGGCTACACCTTC

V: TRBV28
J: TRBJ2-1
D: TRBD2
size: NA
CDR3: CASTRGLAYGGRFDEQFF
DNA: TGTGCCAGCACCCGGGGACTAGCTTATGGGGGTCGTTTCGATGAGCAGTTCTTC

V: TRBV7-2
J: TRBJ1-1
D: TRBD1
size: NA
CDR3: CASSLGPDRGEAFF
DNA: TGTGCCAGCAGCTTGGGGCCGGACAGGGGTGAAGCTTTCTTT

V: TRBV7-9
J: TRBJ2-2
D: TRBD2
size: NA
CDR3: CASSHPGGLRYTGELFF
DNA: TGTGCCAGCAGCCATCCGGGGGGGCTCAGATACACCGGGGAGCTGTTTTTT

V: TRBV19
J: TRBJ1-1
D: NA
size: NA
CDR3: CASSTTANTEAFF
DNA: TGTGCCAGTAGTACAACAGCTAACACTGAAGCTTTCTTT

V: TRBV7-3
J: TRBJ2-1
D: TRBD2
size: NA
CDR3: CASSRAGGTYNEQFF
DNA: TGTGCCAGCAGCCGAGCGGGGGGGACCTACAATGAGCAGTTCTTC

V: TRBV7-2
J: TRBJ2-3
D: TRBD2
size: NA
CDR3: CATGTSGGYTQYF
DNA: TGTGCCACAGGGACTAGCGGGGGGTATACGCAGTATTTT

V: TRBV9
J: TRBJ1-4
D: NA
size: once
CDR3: CASSPTGGGGASVEKLFF
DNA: TGTGCCAGCAGCCCGACGGGCGGGGGAGGGGCAAGTGTAGAAAAACTGTTTTTT

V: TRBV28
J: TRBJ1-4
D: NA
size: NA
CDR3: CASSAQGGATNEKLFF
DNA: TGTGCCAGCAGTGCCCAGGGCGGTGCAACTAATGAAAAACTGTTTTTT

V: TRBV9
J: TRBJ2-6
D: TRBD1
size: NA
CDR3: CASSSPRQGGAGANVLTF
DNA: TGTGCCAGCAGCTCCCCCCGACAGGGGGGTGCTGGGGCCAACGTCCTGACTTTC

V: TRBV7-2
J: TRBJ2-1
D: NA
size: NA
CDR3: CASSLSLGDKGEQFF
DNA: TGTGCCAGCAGCTTATCTCTAGGGGATAAGGGTGAGCAGTTCTTC

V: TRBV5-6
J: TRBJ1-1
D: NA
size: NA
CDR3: CASSLGEGPMNTEAFF
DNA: TGTGCCAGCAGCTTAGGGGAGGGTCCCATGAACACTGAAGCTTTCTTT

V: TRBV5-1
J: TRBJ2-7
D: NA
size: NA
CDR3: CASSLGGQGFLNPSSYEQYF
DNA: TGCGCCAGCAGCTTGGGGGGACAAGGTTTCCTAAATCCAAGCTCCTACGAGCAGTACTTC

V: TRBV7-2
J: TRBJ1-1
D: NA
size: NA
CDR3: CASSFKFGGNTEAFF
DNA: TGTGCCAGCAGCTTCAAGTTTGGGGGAAACACTGAAGCTTTCTTT

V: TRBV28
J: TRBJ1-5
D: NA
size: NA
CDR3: CASRPGSNQPQHF
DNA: TGTGCCAGCAGGCCGGGTAGCAATCAGCCCCAGCATTTT

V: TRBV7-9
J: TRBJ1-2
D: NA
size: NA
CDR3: CASSLEGRPIGYTF
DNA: TGTGCCAGCAGCTTAGAGGGCAGGCCGATAGGCTACACCTTC

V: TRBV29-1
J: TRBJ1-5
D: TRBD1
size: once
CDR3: CSVLGQGSNQPQHF
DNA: TGCAGCGTGTTGGGACAGGGAAGCAATCAGCCCCAGCATTTT

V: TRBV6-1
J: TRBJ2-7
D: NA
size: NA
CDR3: CASSEGVGDVDEQYF
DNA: TGTGCCAGCAGTGAAGGTGTGGGGGATGTGGACGAGCAGTACTTC

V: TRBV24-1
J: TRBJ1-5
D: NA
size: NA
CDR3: CATGTPNEGQPQHF
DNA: TGTGCCACCGGGACTCCCAACGAAGGACAGCCCCAGCATTTT

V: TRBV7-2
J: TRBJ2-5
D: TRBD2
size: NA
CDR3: CASSSPGLAGGLETQYF
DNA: TGTGCCAGCAGCTCGCCAGGACTAGCGGGGGGACTGGAGACCCAGTACTTC

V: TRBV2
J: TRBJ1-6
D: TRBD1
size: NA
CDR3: CASFRTGVNSPLHF
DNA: TGTGCCAGCTTTCGGACAGGGGTTAATTCACCCCTCCACTTT

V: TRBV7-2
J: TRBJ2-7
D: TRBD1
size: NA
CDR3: CASSDPGTGPAYEQYF
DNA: TGTGCCAGCAGCGACCCCGGGACAGGCCCTGCCTACGAGCAGTACTTC

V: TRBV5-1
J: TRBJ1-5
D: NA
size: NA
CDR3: CASSLGGSNQPQHF
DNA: TGCGCCAGCAGCTTGGGTGGGAGCAATCAGCCCCAGCATTTT

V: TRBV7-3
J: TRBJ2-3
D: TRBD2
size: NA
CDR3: CASSLNSGGTSTDTQYF
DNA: TGTGCCAGCAGCCTGAATAGCGGGGGGACAAGCACAGATACGCAGTATTTT

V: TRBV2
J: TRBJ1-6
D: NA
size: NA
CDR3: CASSNDRPGALHF
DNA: TGTGCCAGCAGTAACGACAGGCCCGGAGCCCTCCACTTT

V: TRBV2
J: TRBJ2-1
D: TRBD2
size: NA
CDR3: CASSPTGTSYSSYNEQFF
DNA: TGTGCCAGCAGTCCTACTGGGACTAGCTATAGTTCCTACAATGAGCAGTTCTTC

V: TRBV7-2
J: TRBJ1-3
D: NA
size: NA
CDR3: CASSSTFGGVSGNTIYF
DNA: TGTGCCAGCAGCTCTACCTTTGGGGGGGTCTCTGGAAACACCATATATTTT

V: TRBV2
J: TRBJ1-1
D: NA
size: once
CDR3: CASTISGYTEAFF
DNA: TGTGCCAGCACCATATCGGGGTACACTGAAGCTTTCTTT

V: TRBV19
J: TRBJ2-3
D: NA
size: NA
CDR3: CASSRDRADTQYF
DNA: TGTGCCAGTAGCCGGGACCGCGCGGATACGCAGTATTTT